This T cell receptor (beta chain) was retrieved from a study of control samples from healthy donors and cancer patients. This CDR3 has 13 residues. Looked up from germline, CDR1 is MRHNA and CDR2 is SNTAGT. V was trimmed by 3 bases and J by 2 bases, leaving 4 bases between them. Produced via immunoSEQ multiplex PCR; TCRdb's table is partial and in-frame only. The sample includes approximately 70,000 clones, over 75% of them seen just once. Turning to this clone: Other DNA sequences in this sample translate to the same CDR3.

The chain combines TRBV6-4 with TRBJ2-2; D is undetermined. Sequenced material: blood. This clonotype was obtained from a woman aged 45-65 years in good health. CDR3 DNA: TGTGCCAGCAGTGAGGCCAACACCGGGGAGCTGTTTTTT. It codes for CASSEANTGELFF.